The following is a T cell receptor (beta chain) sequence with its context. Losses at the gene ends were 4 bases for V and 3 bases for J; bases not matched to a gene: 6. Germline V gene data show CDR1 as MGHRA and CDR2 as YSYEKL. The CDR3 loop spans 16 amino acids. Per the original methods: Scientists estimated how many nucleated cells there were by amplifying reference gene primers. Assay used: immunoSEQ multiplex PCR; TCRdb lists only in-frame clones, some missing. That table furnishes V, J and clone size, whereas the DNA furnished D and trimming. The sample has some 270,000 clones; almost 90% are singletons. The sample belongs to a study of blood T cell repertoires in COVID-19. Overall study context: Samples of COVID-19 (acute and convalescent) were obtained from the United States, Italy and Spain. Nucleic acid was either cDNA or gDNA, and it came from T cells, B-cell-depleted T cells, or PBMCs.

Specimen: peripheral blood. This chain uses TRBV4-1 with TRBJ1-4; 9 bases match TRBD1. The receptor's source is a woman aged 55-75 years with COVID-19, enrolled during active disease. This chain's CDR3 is CASSLSGTGSNEKLFF. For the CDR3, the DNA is TGCGCCAGCAGCCTTTCCGGGACAGGGTCTAATGAAAAACTGTTTTTT.